This T cell receptor (beta chain) originates from a study of CD8 T cells in ankylosing spondylitis. About this clonotype: Its cognate antigen is unknown.

Libraries of TCR beta came from quantitative 5'-RACE with molecular barcodes. MiXCR, applied by TCRdb to the 5' RACE reads, yields one record per CDR3 protein. The data show 700,000 to 850,000 distinct CDR3 sequences, about 10% seen once. Trimming removed 4 bases from V and 9 bases from J, with 22 bases in between. The length of the CDR3 is 15 residues. In germline, CDR1 is MNHEY, CDR2 SVGEGT. Study-wide points: Several of the motif variants were reported before in synovial fluid and blood from reactive arthritis. A motif of eight highly homologous TCR beta variants was seen as apparently characteristic of ankylosing spondylitis blood. Reportedly, significant enrichment of disease-linked clones occurred in matched ankylosing spondylitis synovial fluid.

Sequencing was carried out using blood, either unsorted or a sorted T cell fraction (not recorded which). This receptor was identified in a male donor with ankylosing spondylitis. V and J are TRBV6-2 or TRBV6-3 and TRBJ2-7; maybe TRBD1 (5 bases). As DNA, the CDR3 is TGTGCCAGCAGTTGGGCGACAGTGGGGTTCGGACCGCAGTACTTC. Its protein is CASSWATVGFGPQYF.